These 4 T cell receptor beta chains share one sample of origin, sequenced in a study of T cells after posttransplantation cyclophosphamide. The repertoire was sequenced with immunoSEQ multiplex PCR; TCRdb's copy has only in-frame clones and lacks some. The top ten hold approximately 1.5% of the sample, which has 2,000 or so clones, around 94% seen once. The sample taken for sequencing was naive CD8+ T cells sorted from PBMCs. The receptors were gathered from a woman in her fifties or sixties in good health, CMV-negative, and a related stem cell transplant donor.

This sequence joins TRBV18 and TRBJ1-6; TRBD1 might be the D (6 bases). Germline V gene data show CDR1 as KGHSH and CDR2 as LQKENI. The V gene lost 2 bases and the J gene lost 13 bases, with 21 bases spanning the gap. CDR3 size: 16 residues. The CDR3: CASSPTQDSPVKPLHF. The CDR3 DNA reads TGTGCCAGCTCACCAACGCAGGACAGTCCCGTGAAGCCCCTCCACTTT.

This clone was counted a single time. This sequence joins TRBV14 and TRBJ1-3; no clear D. This CDR3 has 14 residues. Trimming shortened V by 4 bases and J by 0 bases, and 7 bases separated the two germline ends. Germline-derived CDR1 and CDR2 are SGHDN and FVKESK. CDR3 DNA: TGTGCCAGCAGCCCCCGGAGCTCTGGAAACACCATATATTTT. Residues: CASSPRSSGNTIYF.

The CDR3 loop is CASTDSLSAGGSSYEQYF. CDR3 nucleotide sequence: TGTGCCAGCACCGACAGTCTGAGTGCGGGAGGAAGCTCCTACGAGCAGTACTTC. The V gene is TRBV2, the J gene TRBJ2-7, with 8 bases identical to TRBD2. The CDR3 loop spans 18 amino acids. The V gene's germline CDR1 is SNHLY and CDR2 FYNNEI. The V segment lost 7 bases and the J segment 0 bases; nucleotides outside the gene matches: 17.

This clone is a singleton in its sample. This sequence joins TRBV27 and TRBJ1-6; D remains unclear. Germline-derived CDR1 and CDR2 are MNHEY and SMNVEV (reference sequence). CDR3 length: 19 residues. The ends were cut back, 0 bases at V and 1 base at J, with 16 bases in the middle. CDR3 amino acids: CASSLSGIWMGSYNSPLHF. The CDR3 DNA reads TGTGCCAGCAGTTTATCCGGGATTTGGATGGGTTCCTATAATTCACCCCTCCACTTT.